At least ten counts were recorded for the clone carrying this T cell receptor beta chain. The antigen remains unidentified. This entry comes from a study of metastatic and nonmetastatic thyroid tumors. General observations from the study: A significant increase in TCR beta diversity was reportedly seen in malignant thyroid tumors relative to benign nodules, in blood and tumor.

The entire patient cohort was treatment-naive prior to thyroid surgery. Source study methods: Building a distant-metastasis classifier for papillary thyroid cancer drew on CDR3 differences across clinicopathological groups. Via MiXCR, TCRdb re-called the PCR reads. Clone size and V and J calls follow TCRdb, not the original study. The sample lists 37,000 or so clones; about a sixth were seen once. The CDR3 covers 16 residues. Germline V gene data show CDR1 as MGHRA and CDR2 as YSYEKL. V was cut by 1 base and J by 1 base, with 10 bases left in between. This receptor was identified in a male donor with papillary thyroid cancer or a benign thyroid nodule (not recorded which). Some clones in this sample may be carry-over from other donors' samples. Sequenced material: blood. V is TRBV4-1 and J is TRBJ2-2; D is tentatively TRBD1 or TRBD2 (6 bases each). CDR3 sequence reads: CASSQGGGLNTGELFF. CDR3 coding DNA: TGCGCCAGCAGCCAAGGTGGGGGGCTGAACACCGGGGAGCTGTTTTTT.